This TCR beta chain is drawn from a study of STAT5B mutations in CD4+ large granular lymphocyte leukemia. The V end lost 3 bases, the J end lost 3 bases, and 8 bases lay between the germline ends. Germline CDR1 LNHDA, CDR2 SQIVND (reference sequence). This CDR3 is 13 amino acids long. Sequencing was performed with immunoSEQ multiplex PCR; in TCRdb, only in-frame clones are kept and a portion is missing. The top ten hold more than 0.85% of the sample, which has about 34,000 clones, just under 75% seen once. The genes are TRBV19 and TRBJ1-1; unclear D gene. Sequencing used CD4+ T cells from blood buffy coats. The receptor was isolated from a human donor in good health. The CDR3 protein is CASSIRRDTEAFF. CDR3 sequence (DNA): TGTGCCAGTAGTATCAGAAGGGACACTGAAGCTTTCTTT.